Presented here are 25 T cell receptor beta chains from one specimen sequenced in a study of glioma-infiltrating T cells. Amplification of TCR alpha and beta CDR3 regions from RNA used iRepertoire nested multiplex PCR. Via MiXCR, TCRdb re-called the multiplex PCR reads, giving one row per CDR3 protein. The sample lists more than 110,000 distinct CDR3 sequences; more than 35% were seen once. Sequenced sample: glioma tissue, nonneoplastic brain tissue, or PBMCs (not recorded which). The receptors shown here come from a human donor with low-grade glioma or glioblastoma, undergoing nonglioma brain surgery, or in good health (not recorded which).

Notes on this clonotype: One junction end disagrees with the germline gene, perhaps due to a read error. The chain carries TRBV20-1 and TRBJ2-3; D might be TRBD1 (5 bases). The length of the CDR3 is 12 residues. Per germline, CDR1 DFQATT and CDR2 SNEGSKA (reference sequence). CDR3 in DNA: TGCAGCGCTGAGCAGGGCGCAGATACACAGTATTTT. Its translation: CSAEQGADTQYF.

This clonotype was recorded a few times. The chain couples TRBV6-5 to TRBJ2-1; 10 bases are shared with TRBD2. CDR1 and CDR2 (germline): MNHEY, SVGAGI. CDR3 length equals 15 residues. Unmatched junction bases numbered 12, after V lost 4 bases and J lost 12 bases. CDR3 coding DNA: TGTGCCAGCAGTTGGAGCGGGGGGGGTTCCGCTCGGCAGTTCTTC. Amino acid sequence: CASSWSGGGSARQFF.

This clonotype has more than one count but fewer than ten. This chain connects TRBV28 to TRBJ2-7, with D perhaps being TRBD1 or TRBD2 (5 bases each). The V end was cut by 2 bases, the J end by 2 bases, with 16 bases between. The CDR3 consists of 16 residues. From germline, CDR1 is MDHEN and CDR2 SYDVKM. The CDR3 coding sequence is TGTGCCAGCAGTTTAGGGGGTGTTGCGGACACCTACGAGCAGTACTTC. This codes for CASSLGGVADTYEQYF. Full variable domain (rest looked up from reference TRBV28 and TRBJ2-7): DVKVTQSSRYLVKRTGEKVFLECVQDMDHENMFWYRQDPGLGLRLIYFSYDVKMKEKGDIPEGYSVSREKKERFSLILESASTNQTSMYLCASSLGGVADTYEQYFGPGTRLTVT.

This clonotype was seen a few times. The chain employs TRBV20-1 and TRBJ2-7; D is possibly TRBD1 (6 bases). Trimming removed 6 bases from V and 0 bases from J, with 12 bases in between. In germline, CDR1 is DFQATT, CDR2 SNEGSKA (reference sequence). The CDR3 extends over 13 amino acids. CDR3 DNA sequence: TGCAGTGCCCCCGGACAGTACTCCTACGAGCAGTACTTC. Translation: CSAPGQYSYEQYF.

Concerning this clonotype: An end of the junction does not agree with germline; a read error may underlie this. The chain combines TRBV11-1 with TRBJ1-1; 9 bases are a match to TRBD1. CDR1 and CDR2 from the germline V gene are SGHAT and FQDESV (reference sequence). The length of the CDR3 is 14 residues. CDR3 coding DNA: TGCGCCAGCAGCCCGACAGGGGGGAGGACTGAAGCTTTCTTT. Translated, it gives CASSPTGGRTEAFF.

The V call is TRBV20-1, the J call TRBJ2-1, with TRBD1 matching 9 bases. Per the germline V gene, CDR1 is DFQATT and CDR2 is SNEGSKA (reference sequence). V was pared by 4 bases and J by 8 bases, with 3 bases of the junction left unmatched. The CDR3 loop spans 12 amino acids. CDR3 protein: CSAIQGADEQFF. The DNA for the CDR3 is TGCAGTGCTATACAGGGGGCCGATGAGCAGTTCTTC.

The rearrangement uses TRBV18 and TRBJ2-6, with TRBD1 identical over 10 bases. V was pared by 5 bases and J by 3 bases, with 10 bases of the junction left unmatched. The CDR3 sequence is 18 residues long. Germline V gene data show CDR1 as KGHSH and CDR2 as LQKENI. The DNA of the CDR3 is TGTGCCAGCTCAACGGGCCCGACAGGGGGCTTTGGGGCCAACGTCCTGACTTTC. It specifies CASSTGPTGGFGANVLTF.

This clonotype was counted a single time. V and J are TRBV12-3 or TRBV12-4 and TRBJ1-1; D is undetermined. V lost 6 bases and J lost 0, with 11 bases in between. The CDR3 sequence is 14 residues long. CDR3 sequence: CASSRGRLNTEAFF. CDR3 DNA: TGTGCCAGCAGCCGCGGGAGATTGAACACTGAAGCTTTCTTT.

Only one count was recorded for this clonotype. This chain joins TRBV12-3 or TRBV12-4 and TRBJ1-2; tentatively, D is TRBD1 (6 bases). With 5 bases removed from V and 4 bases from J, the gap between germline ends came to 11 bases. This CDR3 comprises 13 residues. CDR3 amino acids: CASSKQGFYGYTF. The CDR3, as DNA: TGTGCCAGCAGTAAACAGGGATTCTATGGCTACACCTTC.

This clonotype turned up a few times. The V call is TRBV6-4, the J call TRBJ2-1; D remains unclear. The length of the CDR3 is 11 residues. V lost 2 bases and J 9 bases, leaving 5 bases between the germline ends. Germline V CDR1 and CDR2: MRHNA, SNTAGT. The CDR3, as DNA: TGTGCCAGCAGTGACGGTGGTGAGCAGTTCTTC. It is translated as CASSDGGEQFF.

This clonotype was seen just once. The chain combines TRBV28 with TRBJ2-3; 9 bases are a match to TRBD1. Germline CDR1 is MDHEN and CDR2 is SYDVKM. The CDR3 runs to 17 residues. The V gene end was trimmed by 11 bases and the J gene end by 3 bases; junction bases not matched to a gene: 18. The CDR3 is CASDYKPGQGGTDTQYF. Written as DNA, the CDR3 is TGTGCCTCTGACTATAAACCGGGACAGGGTGGTACAGATACGCAGTATTTT.

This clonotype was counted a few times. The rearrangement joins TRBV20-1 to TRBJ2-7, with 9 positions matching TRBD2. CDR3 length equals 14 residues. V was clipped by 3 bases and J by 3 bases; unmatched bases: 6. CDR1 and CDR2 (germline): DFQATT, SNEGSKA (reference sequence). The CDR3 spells CSASPAGGNYEQYF. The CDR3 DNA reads TGCAGTGCTAGTCCGGCGGGAGGGAACTACGAGCAGTACTTC.

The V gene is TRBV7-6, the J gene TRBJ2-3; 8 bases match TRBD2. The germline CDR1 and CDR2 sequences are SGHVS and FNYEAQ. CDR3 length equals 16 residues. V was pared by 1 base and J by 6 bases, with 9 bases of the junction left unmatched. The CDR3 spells CASSLVSAGVQDTQYF. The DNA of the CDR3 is TGTGCCAGCAGCTTAGTGTCAGCGGGGGTACAGGATACGCAGTATTTT.

The CDR3 sequence is CASSEVGAYTEAFF. The CDR3 DNA reads as TGTGCCAGCAGTGAAGTGGGGGCATACACTGAAGCTTTCTTT. J is TRBJ1-1 and V is TRBV6-1; perhaps TRBD1 as D (6 bases). This CDR3 is 14 amino acids long. Germline values: CDR1 MNHNS, CDR2 SASEGT. V was cut by 1 base and J by 3 bases, with 9 bases left in between.

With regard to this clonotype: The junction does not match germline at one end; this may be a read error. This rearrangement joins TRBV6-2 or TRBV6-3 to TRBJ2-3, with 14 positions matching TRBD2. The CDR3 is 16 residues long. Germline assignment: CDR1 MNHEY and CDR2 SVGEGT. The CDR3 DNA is TGTGCCATCAGTAAGGGACTAGCGGGAGTATCAGATACGCAGTATTTT. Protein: CAISKGLAGVSDTQYF.

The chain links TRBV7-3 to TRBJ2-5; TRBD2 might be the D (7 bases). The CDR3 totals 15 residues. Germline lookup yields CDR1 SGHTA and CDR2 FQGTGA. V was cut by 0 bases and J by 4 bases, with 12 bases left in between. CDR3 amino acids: CASSLTGGARETQYF. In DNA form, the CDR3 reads TGTGCCAGCAGCTTAACAGGGGGGGCAAGAGAGACCCAGTACTTC.

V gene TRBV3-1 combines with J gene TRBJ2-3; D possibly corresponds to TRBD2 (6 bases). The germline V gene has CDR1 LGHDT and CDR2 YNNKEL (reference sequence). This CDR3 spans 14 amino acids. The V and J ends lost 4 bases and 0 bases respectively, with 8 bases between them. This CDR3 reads CASSLGLSTDTQYF. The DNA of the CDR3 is TGTGCCAGCAGCCTAGGACTAAGCACAGATACGCAGTATTTT.

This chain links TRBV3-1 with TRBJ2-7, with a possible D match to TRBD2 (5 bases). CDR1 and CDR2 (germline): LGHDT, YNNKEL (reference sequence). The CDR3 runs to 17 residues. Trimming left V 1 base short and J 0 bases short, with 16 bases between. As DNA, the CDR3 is TGTGCCAGCAGCCAAGCTAGGACTGCCCTTAGCTCCTACGAGCAGTACTTC. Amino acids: CASSQARTALSSYEQYF.

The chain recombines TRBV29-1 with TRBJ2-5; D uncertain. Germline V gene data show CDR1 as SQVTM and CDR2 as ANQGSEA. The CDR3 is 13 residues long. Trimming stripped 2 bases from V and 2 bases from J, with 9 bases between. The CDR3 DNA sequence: TGCAGCGTTGAATCAGTAGGGCAAGAGACCCAGTACTTC. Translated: CSVESVGQETQYF.

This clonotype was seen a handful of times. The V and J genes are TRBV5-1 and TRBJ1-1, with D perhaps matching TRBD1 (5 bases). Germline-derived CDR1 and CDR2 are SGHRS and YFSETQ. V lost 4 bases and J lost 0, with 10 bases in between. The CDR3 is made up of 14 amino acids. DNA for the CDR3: TGCGCCAGCAGCGCGGGGCAGATGAACACTGAAGCTTTCTTT. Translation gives CASSAGQMNTEAFF.

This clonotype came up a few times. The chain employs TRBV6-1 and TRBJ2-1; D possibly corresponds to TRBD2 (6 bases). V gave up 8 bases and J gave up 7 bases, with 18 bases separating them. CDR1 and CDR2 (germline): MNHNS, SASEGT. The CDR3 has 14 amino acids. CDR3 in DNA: TGTGCCAGCGTTACGCGGGGTATGCGGAATGAGCAGTTCTTC. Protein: CASVTRGMRNEQFF.

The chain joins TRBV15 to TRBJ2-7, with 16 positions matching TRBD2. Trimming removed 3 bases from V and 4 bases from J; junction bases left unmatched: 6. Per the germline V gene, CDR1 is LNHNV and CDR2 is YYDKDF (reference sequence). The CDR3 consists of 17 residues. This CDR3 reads CATSRNRGLAGGYEQYF. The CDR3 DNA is TGTGCCACCAGCAGGAACCGGGGACTAGCGGGAGGGTACGAGCAGTACTTC.

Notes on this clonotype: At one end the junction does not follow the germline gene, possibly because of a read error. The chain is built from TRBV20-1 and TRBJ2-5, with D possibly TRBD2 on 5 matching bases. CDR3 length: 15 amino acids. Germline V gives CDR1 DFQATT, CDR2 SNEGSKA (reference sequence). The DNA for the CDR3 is TGCAGTGCTGCTGCTGCTAAGAGGGAACAAGACACCCAGTACTTC. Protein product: CSAAAAKREQDTQYF.

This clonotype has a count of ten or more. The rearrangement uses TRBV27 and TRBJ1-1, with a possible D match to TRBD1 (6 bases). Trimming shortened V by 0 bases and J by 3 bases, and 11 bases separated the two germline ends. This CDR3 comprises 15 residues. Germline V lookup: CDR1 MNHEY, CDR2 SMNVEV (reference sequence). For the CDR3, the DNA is TGTGCCAGCAGTTTATCCACAGGGATGGACACTGAAGCTTTCTTT. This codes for CASSLSTGMDTEAFF.

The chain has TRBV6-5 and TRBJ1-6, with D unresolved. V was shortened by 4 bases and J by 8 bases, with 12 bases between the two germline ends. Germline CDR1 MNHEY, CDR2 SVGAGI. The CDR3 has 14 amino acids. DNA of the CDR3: TGTGCCAGCAGTTTAGAAGTTTATGATTCACCCCTCCACTTT. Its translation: CASSLEVYDSPLHF.